Included here is one T cell receptor (beta chain) sequence, with context. This entry belongs to a study of T cell clones after liver transplantation. Sequenced by immunoSEQ multiplex PCR; TCRdb stores in-frame clones only, minus some. The sample lists some 110,000 clones; about nine tenths were seen once. V was cut by 7 bases and J by 1 base, with 10 bases left in between. The germline CDR1 and CDR2 sequences are MGHDK and SYGVNS. The CDR3 covers 14 residues. The chain joins TRBV25-1 to TRBJ2-2; D is undetermined. The source was CD4+ T cells from blood, collected 12 months after liver transplant. The origin of this receptor is a human patient who received a liver transplant. Some T cells may be provided by the graft donor. The CDR3 DNA reads TGTGCCAGCACCTCCCTCAAGAACACCGGGGAGCTGTTTTTT. Translating it yields CASTSLKNTGELFF.